The T cell receptor (beta chain) described here comes from a study of response to subunit inactivated influenza vaccine. MiXCR was run by TCRdb on the RT-PCR reads, yielding one entry per CDR3 protein. The repertoire holds 800,000 or so distinct CDR3 sequences, with approximately 21% as singletons. The sample was PBMCs from blood, taken roughly 5 days after vaccination. The origin of this receptor is a man aged 45-60 years who received an inactivated influenza vaccine.

CDR3 coding DNA: TGCAGTGCTAGATGGGGGGCAGGCGAGCAGTACTTC. It codes for CSARWGAGEQYF. This chain links TRBV20-1 with TRBJ2-7; D is tentatively TRBD1 or TRBD2 (6 bases each). CDR1 is DFQATT, CDR2 SNEGSKA, per germline (reference sequence). V was trimmed by 2 bases and J by 6 bases, leaving 11 bases between them. The length of the CDR3 is 12 residues.